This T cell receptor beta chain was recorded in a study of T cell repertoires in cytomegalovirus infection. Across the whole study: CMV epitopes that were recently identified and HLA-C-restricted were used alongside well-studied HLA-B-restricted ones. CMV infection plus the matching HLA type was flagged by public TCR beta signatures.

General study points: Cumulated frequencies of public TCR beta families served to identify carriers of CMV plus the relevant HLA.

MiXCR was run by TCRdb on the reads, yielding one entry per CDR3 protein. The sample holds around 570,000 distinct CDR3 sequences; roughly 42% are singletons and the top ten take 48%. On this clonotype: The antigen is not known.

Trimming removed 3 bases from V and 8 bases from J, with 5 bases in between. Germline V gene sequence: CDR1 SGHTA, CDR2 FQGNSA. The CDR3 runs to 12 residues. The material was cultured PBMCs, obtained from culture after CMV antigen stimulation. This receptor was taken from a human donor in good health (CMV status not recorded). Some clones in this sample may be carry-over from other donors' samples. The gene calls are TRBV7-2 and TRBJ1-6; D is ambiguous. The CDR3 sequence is CASSLDDSPLHF. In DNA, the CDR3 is TGTGCCAGCAGCTTGGATGATTCACCCCTCCACTTT.